Below are 20 T cell receptor beta chains sequenced from a single sample in a study of blood T cell repertoires in COVID-19. The repertoire was sequenced with immunoSEQ multiplex PCR; TCRdb's copy has only in-frame clones and lacks some. The sample yields hundreds of thousands of clones, about 89% seen once. The sample comprised peripheral blood. Receptors originate from a man aged 35-49 years with acute or convalescent COVID-19.

V and J are TRBV27 and TRBJ1-1; D is ambiguous. The CDR3 runs 14 residues. V lost 0 bases, J lost 5 bases, and 10 bases lay in between. Germline V lookup: CDR1 MNHEY, CDR2 SMNVEV (reference sequence). In nucleotides, the CDR3 is TGTGCCAGCAGTTTATCTGACACCGGTACTGAAGCTTTCTTT. As protein: CASSLSDTGTEAFF.

V gene TRBV6-5 combines with J gene TRBJ2-3; 11 positions agree with TRBD2. With V trimmed by 6 bases and J by 6 bases, 8 bases remained unmatched. The CDR3 has 15 residues. Germline V gives CDR1 MNHEY, CDR2 SVGAGI. Written as DNA, the CDR3 is TGTGCCAGCAGCCCCACGGGACTAGCGGCGGATACGCAGTATTTT. Translation gives CASSPTGLAADTQYF.

This clone was counted a single time. The gene calls are TRBV2 and TRBJ2-7, with a tentative D call TRBD1 (6 bases). V was shortened by 10 bases and J by 2 bases, with 15 bases between the two germline ends. CDR1 and CDR2 from the germline V gene are SNHLY and FYNNEI. The CDR3 extends over 13 amino acids. In nucleotides, the CDR3 is TGTGCCATACACGGACAGAATCCCTACGAGCAGTACTTC. It encodes CAIHGQNPYEQYF.

The chain uses TRBV7-8 and TRBJ1-3; tentative D call: TRBD1 (6 bases). The CDR3 covers 16 residues. Germline CDR1 reads SGHVS; CDR2 reads FQNEAQ. Trimming took off 0 bases at V and 0 bases at J, with 9 bases between the two ends. As DNA, the CDR3 is TGTGCCAGCAGCTTAGCTACAGGGAGCTCTGGAAACACCATATATTTT. This encodes CASSLATGSSGNTIYF.

The chain is built from TRBV18 and TRBJ1-1; no firm D call. The CDR3 has 15 residues. The V end was cut by 0 bases, the J end by 1 base, with 9 bases between. Germline CDR1 and CDR2: KGHSH and LQKENI. The CDR3 DNA reads TGTGCCAGCTCACCACCAACCGGGAGGAACACTGAAGCTTTCTTT. This sequence encodes CASSPPTGRNTEAFF.

The chain has TRBV30 and TRBJ2-7, with 9 nucleotides matching TRBD1. There are 14 residues in the CDR3. CDR1 GTSNPN and CDR2 SVGIG come from the germline V gene (reference sequence). Trimming at V came to 5 bases and at J to 6 bases, leaving 11 bases not matched to a gene. As DNA, the CDR3 is TGTGCCTGGGGGACCGGGACAGGGTTGGGCGAGCAGTACTTC. Protein: CAWGTGTGLGEQYF.

The chain is built from TRBV27 and TRBJ1-3; tentative D call: TRBD1 (6 bases). Deletions cut 4 bases from V and 0 bases from J, with 10 bases between. This CDR3 has 15 residues. Germline lookup yields CDR1 MNHEY and CDR2 SMNVEV (reference sequence). The DNA for the CDR3 is TGTGCCAGCAGTTCAGACAGGAACTCTGGAAACACCATATATTTT. Translated, it gives CASSSDRNSGNTIYF.

The V call is TRBV19, the J call TRBJ1-1; 7 bases match TRBD1. Germline values: CDR1 LNHDA, CDR2 SQIVND (reference sequence). The CDR3 loop spans 12 amino acids. The CDR3: CVSSGGFTEAFF. CDR3 bases: TGTGTGTCTTCAGGGGGGTTCACTGAAGCTTTCTTT. Based on the CDR3 plus reference TRBV19 and TRBJ1-1, the full variable domain is DGGITQSPKYLFRKEGQNVTLSCEQNLNHDAMYWYRQDPGQGLRLIYYSQIVNDFQKGDIAEGYSVSREKKESFPLTVTSAQKNPTAFYLCVSSGGFTEAFFGQGTRLTVV.

V gene TRBV29-1 combines with J gene TRBJ2-7; TRBD2 matches 8 bases. Germline assignment: CDR1 SQVTM and CDR2 ANQGSEA. Trimming cost V 0 bases and J 7 bases; bases outside gene matches: 8. The CDR3 is 14 residues long. The CDR3, as DNA: TGCAGCGTTGAAGAACCGGGAGGGCCGGATGAGCAGTACTTC. Amino acid sequence: CSVEEPGGPDEQYF.

In its sample, this clone was seen once. V usage is TRBV10-3 and J usage is TRBJ2-5; the D gene is possibly TRBD1 (7 bases). V lost 10 bases to trimming and J lost 2 bases, with 23 bases between them. In germline, CDR1 is ENHRY, CDR2 SYGVKD. The CDR3 length is 16 residues. The CDR3 region is CATKMSRAGGQETQYF. The CDR3 DNA is TGTGCCACAAAAATGAGCCGGGCAGGGGGGCAAGAGACCCAGTACTTC.

The V gene is TRBV2, the J gene TRBJ2-1, with 12 bases aligning to TRBD1. This CDR3 has 15 amino acids. Trimming removed 3 bases from V and 5 bases from J; junction bases left unmatched: 2. Germline V lookup: CDR1 SNHLY, CDR2 FYNNEI. DNA for the CDR3: TGTGCCAGCAGTGAGGGACAGGGGGCCCACAATGAGCAGTTCTTC. It translates to CASSEGQGAHNEQFF.

This chain uses TRBV4-1 with TRBJ1-2, with D possibly being TRBD1 (5 bases). Germline V CDR1 and CDR2: MGHRA, YSYEKL. The CDR3 runs to 14 residues. V lost 1 base to trimming and J lost 4 bases, with 10 bases between them. In DNA, the CDR3 is TGCGCCAGCAGCCAAGCCGGGGGTGGCTATGGCTACACCTTC. This translates into CASSQAGGGYGYTF.

This clone was picked up a small number of times. This sample also contains other DNA sequences that code for the same CDR3. This chain joins TRBV10-3 and TRBJ1-2; D may be TRBD1 (6 bases). V was trimmed by 3 bases and J by 2 bases, leaving 10 bases between them. CDR1 is ENHRY and CDR2 is SYGVKD in the germline V gene. The CDR3 is 14 amino acids. The DNA of the CDR3 is TGTGCCATCAGTGATCAGGGGACAAACTATGGCTACACCTTC. Protein: CAISDQGTNYGYTF.

CDR3 coding DNA: TGTGCCAGCAGCTTAGCCAGTCAGGGGGGCACTGAAGCTTTCTTT. This translates into CASSLASQGGTEAFF. The chain links TRBV5-4 to TRBJ1-1, with 7 nucleotides matching TRBD1. Germline V gene sequence: CDR1 SGHNT, CDR2 YYREEE (reference sequence). With 2 bases clipped from V and 4 bases from J, the junction kept 8 bases outside the gene matches. This CDR3 has 15 residues.

CDR3 bases: TGTGCCAGCTCACCATTAGCGGGAGTGGAGACCCAGTACTTC. It translates to CASSPLAGVETQYF. V and J are TRBV18 and TRBJ2-5; 9 bases line up with TRBD2. The ends lost 2 bases at V and 5 bases at J; junction bases unmatched: 3. CDR1 KGHSH and CDR2 LQKENI come from the germline V gene. The CDR3 is 14 residues long.

This chain joins TRBV9 and TRBJ2-1; TRBD1 matches 9 bases. The V gene's germline CDR1 is SGDLS and CDR2 YYNGEE. The CDR3 consists of 15 residues. The junction had 3 bases not matched to a gene; V was cut back by 3 bases and J by 2 bases. The CDR3 DNA reads TGTGCCAGCAGCGCGGGACAGGGAACCTACAATGAGCAGTTCTTC. Translation: CASSAGQGTYNEQFF.

The V call is TRBV4-2, the J call TRBJ1-2; TRBD1 agrees at 8 bases. V dropped 5 bases and J dropped 7; count of bases not matched to a gene: 9. The CDR3 spans 14 residues. Looked up from germline, CDR1 is LGHNA and CDR2 is YNFKEQ. The DNA for the CDR3 is TGTGCCAGCAGCTCCCCGGGACAGGAGGGTGGCTACACCTTC. Protein: CASSSPGQEGGYTF.

Concerning this clone itself: This sample includes further DNA sequences coding for the same CDR3. The V call is TRBV3-1 (or the pseudogene TRBV3-2), the J call TRBJ1-2; 7 positions match TRBD1. This CDR3 is built from 14 residues. The V gene end was trimmed by 4 bases and the J gene end by 1 base; junction bases not matched to a gene: 3. Looked up from germline, CDR1 is LGHDT and CDR2 is YNNKEL (reference sequence). This chain's CDR3 is CASSLRQGNYGYTF. CDR3 in DNA: TGTGCCAGCAGCCTTAGACAGGGTAACTATGGCTACACCTTC.

This chain uses TRBV11-3 with TRBJ2-7; D call uncertain. Trimming stripped 5 bases from V and 0 bases from J, with 11 bases between. Germline V lookup: CDR1 SGHNT, CDR2 YENEEA. This CDR3 contains 14 residues. In nucleotides, the CDR3 is TGTGCCAGCAGCCCCCAGGATTTCTCCTACGAGCAGTACTTC. Translation: CASSPQDFSYEQYF.

Worth noting for this clone: This same CDR3 is encoded by further DNA sequences in the sample. The chain carries TRBV18 and TRBJ1-1, with 9 bases lining up with TRBD1. The V gene end was trimmed by 3 bases and the J gene end by 6 bases; junction bases not matched to a gene: 2. This CDR3 has 13 residues. Germline CDR1 and CDR2: KGHSH and LQKENI. CDR3 in DNA: TGTGCCAGCTCACCGGACAGGGGCTCTGAAGCTTTCTTT. As protein: CASSPDRGSEAFF. The complete variable domain, with remaining parts taken from reference TRBV18 and TRBJ1-1, reads NAGVMQNPRHLVRRRGQEARLRCSPMKGHSHVYWYRQLPEEGLKFMVYLQKENIIDESGMPKERFSAEFPKEGPSILRIQQVVRGDSAAYFCASSPDRGSEAFFGQGTRLTVV.